This T cell receptor beta chain was documented in a study of STAT3 mutations in large granular lymphocyte leukemia. Study context: Roughly 42% of treated T-LGLL patients showed hematologic response to immunosuppression. Study-wide results and caveats: Every T-cell large granular lymphocyte leukemia patient had at least one immunodominant TCR beta clonotype. Suggested: STAT3 mutation was not the ancestral event for these clonal expansions. TCR clonotype switching after therapy occurred in about 35% of the 18 patients. Differing intervals and regimens complicate linking therapy response to clone burden.

Clones were sequenced by immunoSEQ multiplex PCR, and TCRdb holds only the in-frame ones, with some missing. Among several thousand clones, 35% to 50% were seen once, and the ten largest hold around 83%. The table lists this clone with a few counts. The antigen remains undetermined. Germline assignment: CDR1 SEHNR and CDR2 FQNEAQ (reference sequence). Losses at the gene ends were 5 bases for V and 5 bases for J; bases not matched to a gene: 11. This CDR3 spans 15 amino acids. The source is a man aged 55 to 70 with T-cell large granular lymphocyte leukemia. Some clones in this sample may be carry-over from other donors' samples. The chain couples TRBV7-9 to TRBJ2-7; 8 bases map to TRBD1. Specimen: peripheral blood mononuclear cells. CDR3 in amino acids: CASSPYLTGDDEQYF. CDR3 coding DNA: TGTGCCAGCAGCCCGTACCTGACAGGGGACGACGAGCAGTACTTC. Supplemented by reference TRBV7-9 and TRBJ2-7, the full variable domain reads DTGVSQNPRHKITKRGQNVTFRCDPISEHNRLYWYRQTLGQGPEFLTYFQNEAQLEKSRLLSDRFSAERPKGSFSTLEIQRTEQGDSAMYLCASSPYLTGDDEQYFGPGTRLTVT.